Listed below are T cell receptor beta chains from one sample, sequenced in a study of beta chain features in type 1 diabetes. Assay used: immunoSEQ multiplex PCR; TCRdb lists only in-frame clones, some missing. The sample records about 620,000 clones, about 16% being singletons. The sequenced material came from naive CD4+ T cells from blood. The source is a man in his late teens or twenties in good health. Each CDR3 is given with its conserved first and last residue. The D gene is left open where the match is weak. For some rows the clone size is stated as once, few or many, or as a class when expanded; others skip it.

clone_size	d_call	v_call	j_call	cdr3_aa	cdr3_nt
.	.	TRBV7-6	TRBJ1-2	CASSLGDGYTF	TGTGCCAGCAGCTTAGGGGATGGCTACACCTTC
few	.	TRBV9	TRBJ1-1	CASSVVLENTEAFF	TGTGCCAGCAGCGTAGTCCTAGAGAACACTGAAGCTTTCTTT
.	TRBD2	TRBV6-1	TRBJ2-1	CASRPGLSYNEQFF	TGTGCCAGCAGACCGGGACTATCCTACAATGAGCAGTTCTTC
.	TRBD1	TRBV25-1	TRBJ1-6	CASSAQGSWGSPLHF	TGTGCCAGCAGTGCACAGGGGTCTTGGGGTTCACCCCTCCACTTT
.	TRBD1	TRBV4-3	TRBJ1-4	CASSRGQGNEKLFF	TGCGCCAGCAGCCGCGGACAGGGGAATGAAAAACTGTTTTTT
few	.	TRBV11-2	TRBJ2-1	CASSLGGRSSYNEQFF	TGTGCCAGCAGCTTAGGTGGGAGAAGCTCCTACAATGAGCAGTTCTTC
.	.	TRBV25-1	TRBJ1-1	CASSARDVGGNTEAFF	TGTGCCAGCAGTGCCCGGGACGTTGGTGGGAACACTGAAGCTTTCTTT
.	TRBD1	TRBV30	TRBJ2-2	CAWSPRGGHRELFF	TGTGCCTGGAGTCCCAGAGGGGGCCACCGGGAGCTGTTTTTT
.	.	TRBV25-1	TRBJ1-1	CASMTSYRTEAFF	TGTGCCAGCATGACGTCTTACAGAACTGAAGCTTTCTTT
few	.	TRBV5-6	TRBJ2-1	CASSPETGESYNEQFF	TGTGCCAGCAGCCCTGAAACGGGGGAATCCTACAATGAGCAGTTCTTC
few	.	TRBV6-5	TRBJ2-1	CASRLAATSYNEQFF	TGTGCCAGCAGATTAGCGGCCACCTCCTACAATGAGCAGTTCTTC
few	TRBD1	TRBV6-1	TRBJ1-1	CASSRTGFMNTEAFF	TGTGCCAGCAGTCGGACAGGGTTTATGAACACTGAAGCTTTCTTT
few	.	TRBV7-6	TRBJ2-7	CASSDPLRDIAYEQYF	TGTGCCAGCAGCGACCCCTTACGGGACATAGCCTACGAGCAGTACTTC
.	.	TRBV6-5	TRBJ1-1	CASSPTGRGTEAFF	TGTGCCAGCAGCCCGACAGGAAGGGGCACTGAAGCTTTCTTT
few	TRBD1	TRBV18	TRBJ1-4	CASSATGGVEKLFF	TGTGCCAGCTCGGCGACAGGGGGAGTCGAAAAACTGTTTTTT
.	TRBD2	TRBV5-1	TRBJ2-3	CASSAGLAGPSGQYF	TGCGCCAGCAGCGCGGGACTAGCGGGCCCCTCCGGGCAGTATTTT
.	.	TRBV4-2	TRBJ2-1	CASSHPGDEQFF	TGTGCCAGCAGCCACCCGGGAGATGAGCAGTTCTTC
few	.	TRBV2	TRBJ2-1	CASSQQGLLNGEQFF	TGTGCCAGCAGCCAACAGGGTTTGCTCAACGGGGAGCAGTTCTTC
.	.	TRBV7-2	TRBJ2-5	CASGPGWPYQETQYF	TGTGCCAGCGGACCTGGGTGGCCGTACCAAGAGACCCAGTACTTC
.	TRBD1	TRBV7-8	TRBJ1-5	CASSLVAWLGQAANQPQHF	TGTGCCAGCAGCTTAGTCGCGTGGCTGGGACAGGCGGCCAATCAGCCCCAGCATTTT
.	.	TRBV5-1	TRBJ2-1	CASSWGRQNNEQFF	TGCGCCAGCAGCTGGGGGCGACAAAACAATGAGCAGTTCTTC
.	.	TRBV6-5	TRBJ2-7	CASRPQYSYEQYF	TGTGCCAGCAGGCCACAATACTCCTACGAGCAGTACTTC
.	.	TRBV7-2	TRBJ2-7	CASSSPTRSSYEQYF	TGTGCCAGCAGCTCGCCCACTAGGTCCTCCTACGAGCAGTACTTC
many	.	TRBV13	TRBJ2-1	CASSVDPGNEQFF	TGTGCCAGCAGCGTCGACCCAGGGAATGAGCAGTTCTTC
few	TRBD1	TRBV23-1	TRBJ1-1	CASSRQGERVEAFF	TGCGCCAGCAGTCGACAGGGGGAAAGGGTTGAAGCTTTCTTT
few	.	TRBV29-1	TRBJ2-5	CSVARGPGQETQYF	TGCAGCGTTGCCCGGGGTCCGGGGCAAGAGACCCAGTACTTC
few	TRBD1	TRBV30	TRBJ2-5	CAWSSQGMVETQYF	TGTGCCTGGAGTTCACAGGGGATGGTAGAGACCCAGTACTTC
.	TRBD2	TRBV4-3	TRBJ2-3	CASSQATSGGARDTQYF	TGCGCCAGCAGCCAGGCGACTAGCGGGGGGGCGAGAGATACGCAGTATTTT
.	TRBD1	TRBV6-5	TRBJ2-7	CASSRQGYEQYF	TGTGCCAGCAGTCGACAGGGTTACGAGCAGTACTTC
.	.	TRBV15	TRBJ1-4	CATSRDDGGFEKLFF	TGTGCCACCAGCAGAGATGACGGAGGGTTTGAAAAACTGTTTTTT
few	.	TRBV7-3	TRBJ1-5	CASSPTAGANSNQPQHF	TGTGCCAGCAGCCCCACCGCAGGGGCGAATAGCAATCAGCCCCAGCATTTT
.	.	TRBV19	TRBJ2-7	CASSIAGGASPRSSYEQYF	TGTGCCAGTAGTATAGCTGGAGGGGCAAGCCCGAGGAGCTCCTACGAGCAGTACTTC
few	TRBD1	TRBV7-3	TRBJ2-1	CASSLRGTATLSSSYNEQFF	TGTGCCAGCAGCTTAAGAGGGACAGCGACCCTTTCGAGCTCCTACAATGAGCAGTTCTTC
few	.	TRBV18	TRBJ2-7	CASSPPTDGEREQYF	TGTGCCAGCTCACCACCGACTGACGGGGAGAGGGAGCAGTACTTC
few	TRBD1	TRBV7-9	TRBJ1-5	CASSLWGQGDNQPQHF	TGTGCCAGCAGCTTATGGGGACAGGGGGACAATCAGCCCCAGCATTTT
few	TRBD1	TRBV9	TRBJ2-7	CASSQGTGRESSYEQYF	TGTGCCAGCAGCCAAGGGACAGGCCGCGAGAGCTCCTACGAGCAGTACTTC
few	.	TRBV5-1	TRBJ2-1	CASSLVYNEQFF	TGCGCCAGCAGCTTGGTTTACAATGAGCAGTTCTTC
.	TRBD2	TRBV7-2	TRBJ2-3	CASSSKREAWYF	TGTGCCAGCAGCTCCAAGCGGGAGGCCTGGTATTTT
few	.	TRBV11-1	TRBJ2-1	CASSTRAAAGSYNEQFF	TGTGCCAGCAGCACGCGGGCCGCGGCAGGTTCCTACAATGAGCAGTTCTTC
.	.	TRBV28	TRBJ1-2	CASSSSGGNYGYTF	TGTGCCAGCAGTTCTTCTGGGGGGAACTATGGCTACACCTTC
.	TRBD2	TRBV14	TRBJ2-3	CASRTSGNGDTQYF	TGTGCCAGCAGGACTAGCGGGAATGGAGATACGCAGTATTTT
.	.	TRBV27	TRBJ1-5	CASSLWAGGNQPQHF	TGTGCCAGCAGTTTATGGGCAGGCGGCAATCAGCCCCAGCATTTT
few	TRBD1	TRBV7-9	TRBJ1-2	CASSRFLDRPYGYTF	TGTGCCAGCAGCCGTTTTCTGGACAGGCCCTATGGCTACACCTTC
.	TRBD2	TRBV9	TRBJ2-1	CASSPQTPGLAGGLSYNEQFF	TGTGCCAGCAGCCCCCAGACTCCGGGACTAGCGGGGGGGCTATCCTACAATGAGCAGTTCTTC
few	TRBD1	TRBV30	TRBJ2-7	CAWRNRGKSYEQYF	TGTGCCTGGAGGAACAGGGGGAAATCCTACGAGCAGTACTTC
.	.	TRBV7-2	TRBJ1-6	CASSPGQGSSPLHF	TGTGCCAGCAGCCCGGGGCAGGGGAGTTCACCCCTCCACTTT
.	.	TRBV7-6	TRBJ2-5	CASSEGMETQYF	TGTGCCAGCAGCGAAGGGATGGAGACCCAGTACTTC
.	.	TRBV5-4	TRBJ2-6	CASSRRSGSGANVLTF	TGTGCCAGCAGCCGTCGTTCAGGCTCTGGGGCCAACGTCCTGACTTTC
few	TRBD1	TRBV4-2	TRBJ2-1	CASSQASGTGHNEQFF	TGTGCCAGCAGCCAAGCCTCCGGGACAGGACACAATGAGCAGTTCTTC
few	.	TRBV7-9	TRBJ1-1	CASSLLGEAFF	TGTGCCAGCAGCTTGTTAGGGGAAGCTTTCTTT
.	.	TRBV27	TRBJ1-2	CASSPVGTYGYTF	TGTGCCAGCAGCCCGGTGGGCACCTATGGCTACACCTTC
few	TRBD2	TRBV5-1	TRBJ2-1	CASSFGLAEFF	TGCGCCAGCAGCTTCGGACTAGCCGAGTTCTTC
.	.	TRBV6-5	TRBJ2-3	CASSYGGGGTDTQYF	TGTGCCAGCAGTTACGGGGGCGGCGGCACAGATACGCAGTATTTT